Presented here are 27 T cell receptor beta chains from one specimen sequenced in a study of OX40 agonist ivuxolimab in advanced cancers. Assay used: immunoSEQ multiplex PCR; TCRdb lists only in-frame clones, some missing. The sample records about 35,000 clones, around 84% being singletons. Specimen: CD4+ or CD8+ T cells sorted from blood, collected in a trial of the OX40 agonist ivuxolimab. Receptors were obtained from an adult with an advanced solid tumor such as melanoma, head and neck, liver or kidney cancer.

This sequence joins TRBV19 and TRBJ1-6; the D is unclear. Trimming stripped 7 bases from V and 7 bases from J, with 14 bases between. The CDR3 runs to 14 residues. The V gene's germline CDR1 is LNHDA and CDR2 SQIVND (reference sequence). The CDR3 sequence: CASTQLGLNSPLHF. In DNA form, the CDR3 reads TGTGCCAGTACCCAACTAGGGCTGAATTCACCCCTCCACTTT.

The gene calls are TRBV9 and TRBJ2-7; D possibly corresponds to TRBD2 (5 bases). Germline V gene lookup returns CDR1 SGDLS and CDR2 YYNGEE. This CDR3 is 15 amino acids long. V was pared by 0 bases and J by 0 bases, with 10 bases between. This CDR3 is CASSVAFGNSYEQYF. CDR3 nucleotide sequence: TGTGCCAGCAGCGTAGCTTTCGGGAACTCCTACGAGCAGTACTTC.

V and J are TRBV6-6 and TRBJ2-5, with D unclear. There are 11 residues in the CDR3. Germline values: CDR1 MNHNY, CDR2 SVGAGI (reference sequence). Trimming cost V 5 bases and J 4 bases, with 5 bases left between them. CDR3 protein: CASSPGETQYF. CDR3 DNA: TGTGCCAGCAGTCCAGGAGAGACCCAGTACTTC.

V and J are TRBV6-6 and TRBJ2-2, with 10 bases that match TRBD2. The V and J ends lost 2 bases and 4 bases, in that order; junction bases with no gene match: 1. The germline V gene encodes CDR1 MNHNY and CDR2 SVGAGI (reference sequence). The CDR3 contains 15 residues. The CDR3 bases are TGTGCCAGCAGTTACATAGCGGGAGGCACCGGGGAGCTGTTTTTT. Encoded protein: CASSYIAGGTGELFF.

The chain combines TRBV7-6 with TRBJ2-2, with a tentative D call TRBD2 (5 bases). Germline V CDR1 and CDR2: SGHVS, FNYEAQ. The CDR3 has 16 residues. Trimming removed 3 bases from V and 0 bases from J, with 11 bases in between. CDR3 DNA sequence: TGTGCCAGCAGCTTTCTAGCAGAATCGAACACCGGGGAGCTGTTTTTT. Translating gives CASSFLAESNTGELFF.

This chain joins TRBV28 and TRBJ2-1; 8 bases are shared with TRBD2. The ends lost 2 bases at V and 6 bases at J; junction bases unmatched: 18. The CDR3 length is 19 residues. The germline CDR1 and CDR2 sequences are MDHEN and SYDVKM. CDR3 nucleotides: TGTGCCAGCAGTTTAGCTATCAAGGTTAGCGGGACGAAGAGCAATGAGCAGTTCTTC. Translation gives CASSLAIKVSGTKSNEQFF.

This clone showed up just a few times. The V call is TRBV7-8, the J call TRBJ2-2; 8 positions agree with TRBD2. The CDR3 spans 17 residues. Trimming took 1 base from V and 6 from J; bases not matched to a gene: 10. Germline lookup yields CDR1 SGHVS and CDR2 FQNEAQ. The CDR3 protein is CASSLGGGAGVPGELFF. CDR3 DNA sequence: TGTGCCAGCAGCTTAGGAGGGGGAGCGGGAGTACCCGGGGAGCTGTTTTTT.

The chain uses TRBV6-5 and TRBJ1-2; 9 bases are a match to TRBD1. Unmatched junction bases numbered 9, after V lost 4 bases and J lost 3 bases. This CDR3 spans 16 amino acids. Germline CDR1 and CDR2: MNHEY and SVGAGI. The CDR3 nucleotides are TGTGCCAGCAGTTCTAGACCCGGGACAGGGCACTATGGCTACACCTTC. This codes for CASSSRPGTGHYGYTF.

The chain combines TRBV2 with TRBJ2-3, with no clear D. Germline V gene data show CDR1 as SNHLY and CDR2 as FYNNEI. The CDR3 is made up of 15 amino acids. V dropped 4 bases and J dropped 1 base, with 12 bases sitting between them. CDR3 loop: CASSVKTSGTDTQYF. In DNA form, the CDR3 reads TGTGCCAGCAGTGTCAAGACTTCTGGCACAGATACGCAGTATTTT.

This chain joins TRBV7-9 and TRBJ1-5, with D possibly matching TRBD1 (5 bases). V lost 2 bases and J 1 base, leaving 12 bases between the germline ends. The CDR3 covers 16 residues. The V gene's germline CDR1 is SEHNR and CDR2 FQNEAQ (reference sequence). The CDR3 loop reads CASSLWGSGSNQPQHF. CDR3 nucleotide sequence: TGTGCCAGCAGCTTATGGGGGAGCGGGAGCAATCAGCCCCAGCATTTT. The variable domain in full, completed from reference TRBV7-9 and TRBJ1-5, reads DTGVSQNPRHKITKRGQNVTFRCDPISEHNRLYWYRQTLGQGPEFLTYFQNEAQLEKSRLLSDRFSAERPKGSFSTLEIQRTEQGDSAMYLCASSLWGSGSNQPQHFGDGTRLSIL.

This clone was recorded only once. V usage is TRBV6-5 and J usage is TRBJ1-6, with D unclear. This CDR3 contains 13 residues. The germline CDR1 and CDR2 sequences are MNHEY and SVGAGI. Trimming cost V 8 bases and J 6 bases, with 11 bases left between them. The chain's CDR3 is CASSGRFNSPLHF. In DNA form, the CDR3 reads TGTGCCAGCTCGGGGAGGTTTAATTCACCCCTCCACTTT.

The chain recombines TRBV5-1 with TRBJ1-2; TRBD1 matches 8 bases. V gave up 4 bases and J gave up 7 bases; unmatched junction bases: 9. The CDR3 length is 14 residues. CDR1 is SGHRS, CDR2 YFSETQ, per germline. The CDR3 region has the DNA TGCGCCAGCAGCCCGGGACAGGCGGGGGGTGGCTACACCTTC. Translation gives CASSPGQAGGGYTF.

This sequence joins TRBV29-1 and TRBJ2-1; 10 bases are shared with TRBD1. The CDR3 consists of 13 residues. The trim removed 6 bases at V and 2 bases at J, leaving 1 base unmatched. CDR1 and CDR2 from the germline V gene are SQVTM and ANQGSEA. The CDR3 is CSVGQGAYNEQFF. CDR3 sequence (DNA): TGCAGCGTCGGACAGGGGGCCTACAATGAGCAGTTCTTC.

The chain is built from TRBV6-5 and TRBJ2-2; 7 bases fit TRBD1. Per the germline V gene, CDR1 is MNHEY and CDR2 is SVGAGI. The V gene end was trimmed by 3 bases and the J gene end by 2 bases; junction bases not matched to a gene: 3. There are 15 residues in the CDR3. In DNA form, the CDR3 reads TGTGCCAGCAGTTATGGGACAGCCAACACCGGGGAGCTGTTTTTT. Translation gives CASSYGTANTGELFF.

This clone showed up just a few times. This chain joins TRBV2 and TRBJ2-3; D gene unclear. V lost 7 bases and J lost 4, with 12 bases in between. This CDR3 contains 13 residues. Germline V CDR1 and CDR2: SNHLY, FYNNEI. The CDR3 DNA reads as TGTGCCAGCATTGAGCAAATATCAGATACGCAGTATTTT. As protein: CASIEQISDTQYF. Variable domain in full (rest from reference TRBV2 and TRBJ2-3): EPEVTQTPSHQVTQMGQEVILRCVPISNHLYFYWYRQILGQKVEFLVSFYNNEISEKSEIFDDQFSVERPDGSNFTLKIRSTKLEDSAMYFCASIEQISDTQYFGPGTRLTVL.

J is TRBJ2-3 and V is TRBV5-8; the D gene is possibly TRBD2 (7 bases). The ends were cut back, 4 bases at V and 4 bases at J, with 16 bases in the middle. Germline V CDR1 and CDR2: SGHTS, YDEGEE. The CDR3 consists of 15 residues. CDR3 residues: CASSRGGAAADTQYF. The DNA of the CDR3 is TGTGCCAGCAGCCGTGGGGGGGCCGCGGCAGATACGCAGTATTTT.

The genes are TRBV10-3 and TRBJ2-3, with D possibly matching TRBD2 (6 bases). Germline V gives CDR1 ENHRY, CDR2 SYGVKD. The CDR3 runs 14 residues. Trimming took 5 bases from V and 0 from J, leaving 9 bases between them. The CDR3 DNA sequence: TGTGCCATCAGTCCTAGCGCCAGCACAGATACGCAGTATTTT. As protein: CAISPSASTDTQYF.

The rearrangement links TRBV6-5 to TRBJ1-2; tentatively, D is TRBD1 (5 bases). Deletions cut 6 bases from V and 4 bases from J, with 9 bases between. Per germline, CDR1 MNHEY and CDR2 SVGAGI. The CDR3 consists of 12 residues. CDR3 DNA sequence: TGTGCCAGCAGGAGAGACAGCTATGGCTACACCTTC. This gives the protein CASRRDSYGYTF.

The genes are TRBV5-1 and TRBJ1-1, with D maybe TRBD1 (5 bases). The CDR3 sequence is 13 residues long. V was shortened by 10 bases and J by 4 bases, with 17 bases between the two germline ends. Germline values: CDR1 SGHRS, CDR2 YFSETQ. In DNA, the CDR3 is TGCGCCTCCCCCCGACCGGGACCCACTGAAGCTTTCTTT. Its translation is CASPRPGPTEAFF.

The chain couples TRBV5-1 to TRBJ2-7; TRBD2 matches at 10 bases. Trimming cost V 5 bases and J 4 bases; bases outside gene matches: 6. Germline lookup yields CDR1 SGHRS and CDR2 YFSETQ. The CDR3 runs 14 residues. The CDR3: CASRSIAGGYEQYF. As DNA, the CDR3 is TGCGCCAGCAGGTCGATAGCGGGGGGTTACGAGCAGTACTTC.

This chain uses TRBV15 with TRBJ1-2; D not certain. Trimming stripped 1 base from V and 8 bases from J, with 14 bases between. The germline CDR1 and CDR2 sequences are LNHNV and YYDKDF (reference sequence). The CDR3 contains 14 residues. This chain's CDR3 is CATSRGVQLRGYTF. The DNA of the CDR3 is TGTGCCACCAGCAGAGGGGTACAGCTCCGAGGCTACACCTTC.

V usage is TRBV5-1 and J usage is TRBJ1-2; 7 nucleotides line up with TRBD1. The CDR3 covers 15 residues. The V gene's germline CDR1 is SGHRS and CDR2 YFSETQ. J was trimmed by 4 bases and V by 3 bases; bases with no gene match: 9. This CDR3 is CASSSHTGQAYGYTF. The CDR3 DNA is TGCGCCAGCAGCTCCCATACCGGACAGGCCTATGGCTACACCTTC.

The chain's CDR3 is CASSFGGSYNEQFF. The CDR3 DNA is TGTGCCAGCAGCTTTGGGGGCTCCTACAATGAGCAGTTCTTC. The rearrangement joins TRBV5-4 to TRBJ2-1; the D call may be TRBD1 or TRBD2 (5 bases each). V shed 2 bases and J shed 0 bases, with 6 bases lying between them. Germline lookup yields CDR1 SGHNT and CDR2 YYREEE (reference sequence). The CDR3 consists of 14 residues.

This chain links TRBV19 with TRBJ1-1; possibly TRBD1 for D (5 bases). The CDR3 runs 15 residues. Deletions cut 5 bases from V and 2 bases from J, with 15 bases between. The germline V gene encodes CDR1 LNHDA and CDR2 SQIVND (reference sequence). In DNA form, the CDR3 reads TGTGCCAGTAGTCCTCAATGGGGGGGAAACACTGAAGCTTTCTTT. Residues: CASSPQWGGNTEAFF.

The J gene is TRBJ1-4, the V gene TRBV4-2, with TRBD1 matching over 10 bases. Germline V gives CDR1 LGHNA, CDR2 YNFKEQ. V lost 2 bases, J lost 8 bases, and 11 bases stayed unmatched. The CDR3 is made up of 17 amino acids. CDR3 coding DNA: TGTGCCAGCAGCCAACCAATTCGACAGGGGGCCAAGGAAAAACTGTTTTTT. This encodes CASSQPIRQGAKEKLFF.

This chain connects TRBV6-4 to TRBJ2-7; no definite D call. The CDR3 totals 14 residues. Germline values: CDR1 MRHNA, CDR2 SNTAGT. The V end lost 8 bases, the J end lost 3 bases, and 17 bases lay between the germline ends. CDR3 sequence: CASAGPKALYEQYF. CDR3 in DNA: TGTGCCAGCGCCGGGCCAAAAGCACTCTACGAGCAGTACTTC.

The J gene is TRBJ1-5, the V gene TRBV21-1. TRBV21-1 is recorded as a pseudogene. The CDR3 contains 14 residues. The CDR3 reads CASSEDWDNQPQHF. Written as DNA, the CDR3 is TGTGCCAGCAGTGAAGACTGGGACAATCAGCCCCAGCATTTT.